The clone carrying this T cell receptor beta chain was seen repeatedly, ten times or more. Its antigen is still unknown. The data were taken from a study of T cells in Graves' hyperthyroidism and ophthalmopathy. On the basis of clinical symptoms, serum thyroxine and TRAb, thyroid ultrasound and orbital computed tomography, diagnoses were made. RNA transcripts served as the template for amplifying TCR beta CDR3 regions. With the HTBI primer set, the TCR CDR3 went through a first round of RT-PCR. TCRdb re-called the multiplex PCR reads with MiXCR, one entry per CDR3 protein. The sample shows 480,000 or so distinct CDR3 sequences, over 45% of them seen only once. Overall study results and limits: By a 13 V-J model, ophthalmopathy was set apart from stable hyperthyroidism. Onset of ophthalmopathy came a median around 6.2 months after the model predicted it.

The CDR3 spans 15 residues. The J segment lost 8 bases and the V segment lost 2 bases, leaving 9 bases of the junction unmatched. In germline, CDR1 is DFQATT, CDR2 SNEGSKA (reference sequence). This rearrangement joins TRBV20-1 to TRBJ1-6; 7 positions match TRBD1. Sequencing used peripheral blood or thyroid tissue (not recorded which). The source is an adult woman with Graves' disease, either hyperthyroidism or ophthalmopathy (not recorded which). CDR3 in amino acids: CSARSTGRGDSPLHF. In DNA form, the CDR3 reads TGCAGTGCTAGATCGACAGGGAGGGGTGATTCACCCCTCCACTTT.